These 16 T cell receptor beta chains were sequenced from one sample in a study of cytomegalovirus exposure and HLA in healthy donors. PCR primers comprised 60 Vbeta and 13 Jbeta primers. Clones were read by immunoSEQ multiplex PCR, and TCRdb kept only the in-frame ones, dropping some. Of 170,000 or so clones listed, around 80% are singletons. The sequenced sample was PBMCs. Every receptor here comes from a woman between 45 and 60 years old in good health and CMV-seropositive.

The table lists this clone with a few counts. The V gene is TRBV5-4, the J gene TRBJ1-1, with D perhaps TRBD1 (6 bases). The germline gives CDR1 SGHNT, CDR2 YYREEE (reference sequence). Deletions cut 8 bases from V and 4 bases from J, with 15 bases between. This CDR3 has 13 amino acids. This CDR3 is CASLRGAGTEAFF. The CDR3, as DNA: TGTGCCAGTCTCCGGGGGGCAGGCACTGAAGCTTTCTTT.

The chain couples TRBV13 to TRBJ2-7, with D possibly being TRBD2 (6 bases). The V gene lost 5 bases and the J gene lost 1 base, with 15 bases spanning the gap. The CDR3 is 15 amino acids. CDR1 is PRHDT and CDR2 is FYEKMQ in the germline V gene (reference sequence). CDR3 protein: CASSPKTSGSYEQYF. The CDR3 DNA follows: TGTGCCAGCAGCCCAAAGACGAGCGGGTCCTACGAGCAGTACTTC. The full variable domain, in which reference TRBV13 and TRBJ2-7 provide the parts outside the CDR3, is AAGVIQSPRHLIKEKRETATLKCYPIPRHDTVYWYQQGPGQDPQFLISFYEKMQSDKGSIPDRFSAQQFSDYHSELNMSSLELGDSALYFCASSPKTSGSYEQYFGPGTRLTVT.

This clone was detected a few times. The rearrangement joins TRBV12-5 to TRBJ2-7, with D perhaps matching TRBD2 (7 bases). Trimming took off 0 bases at V and 1 base at J, with 19 bases between the two ends. The CDR3 spans 18 residues. Germline V lookup: CDR1 LGHNT, CDR2 FRNRAP. The DNA for the CDR3 is TGTGCTAGTGGTTTGGTAAATCTGGGGGGGGCGAAGTCCTACGAGCAGTACTTC. Translated: CASGLVNLGGAKSYEQYF.

The V and J genes are TRBV15 and TRBJ2-7; 9 nucleotides line up with TRBD1. CDR1 and CDR2 (germline): LNHNV, YYDKDF (reference sequence). This CDR3 spans 14 amino acids. V dropped 1 base and J dropped 4; count of bases not matched to a gene: 2. The CDR3 loop is CATSRVGQGYEQYF. CDR3 DNA: TGTGCCACCAGCAGAGTTGGACAGGGGTACGAGCAGTACTTC.

V is TRBV5-1 and J is TRBJ1-1; D is perhaps TRBD1 (6 bases). CDR1 is SGHRS and CDR2 is YFSETQ in the germline V gene. V lost 6 bases and J 2 bases, leaving 14 bases between the germline ends. This CDR3 spans 14 amino acids. The CDR3 loop reads CASIGGAHNTEAFF. The CDR3, as DNA: TGCGCCAGCATAGGGGGGGCGCATAACACTGAAGCTTTCTTT.

The J gene is TRBJ1-5, the V gene TRBV4-1; 9 nucleotides line up with TRBD1. From germline, CDR1 is MGHRA and CDR2 YSYEKL. Losses at the gene ends were 2 bases for V and 7 bases for J; bases not matched to a gene: 9. The CDR3 has 16 residues. The CDR3, as DNA: TGCGCCAGCAGCCAAAAACCCCGGACAGGGGAACAGCCCCAGCATTTT. Translation: CASSQKPRTGEQPQHF.

The chain employs TRBV19 and TRBJ1-1; TRBD1 matches at 11 bases. V gave up 3 bases and J gave up 5 bases; unmatched junction bases: 5. This CDR3 region has 15 residues. The germline CDR1 and CDR2 sequences are LNHDA and SQIVND (reference sequence). CDR3 sequence (DNA): TGTGCCAGTAGTATCCGGACAGGGGGCTCAACTGAAGCTTTCTTT. Amino acids: CASSIRTGGSTEAFF.

The genes are TRBV5-1 and TRBJ1-1, with 7 positions matching TRBD1. V gave up 2 bases and J gave up 5 bases; unmatched junction bases: 9. Germline values: CDR1 SGHRS, CDR2 YFSETQ. The CDR3 spans 15 residues. The CDR3 DNA reads as TGCGCCAGCAGCTTACAGGGGAGCGGAGGAACTGAAGCTTTCTTT. This encodes CASSLQGSGGTEAFF.

CDR3 sequence: CASSFGRGDYGYTF. In DNA form, the CDR3 reads TGTGCCAGCAGCTTCGGGAGGGGCGACTATGGCTACACCTTC. The chain joins TRBV5-6 to TRBJ1-2, with D possibly TRBD1 on 5 matching bases. Per germline, CDR1 SGHDT and CDR2 YYEEEE. Trimming took 2 bases from V and 3 from J, leaving 11 bases between them. CDR3 length equals 14 residues.

The chain uses TRBV7-9 and TRBJ1-1; 7 nucleotides align to TRBD1. The CDR3 extends over 13 amino acids. The J segment lost 7 bases and the V segment lost 5 bases, leaving 7 bases of the junction unmatched. The germline V gene encodes CDR1 SEHNR and CDR2 FQNEAQ (reference sequence). The CDR3 nucleotides are TGTGCCAGCAGCACAGGGGTGAGGGATGAAGCTTTCTTT. It codes for CASSTGVRDEAFF.

The rearrangement joins TRBV5-6 to TRBJ2-6; 9 bases map to TRBD2. V was pared by 5 bases and J by 1 base, with 1 base of the junction left unmatched. CDR3 size: 15 residues. The germline CDR1 and CDR2 sequences are SGHDT and YYEEEE. The CDR3 nucleotides are TGTGCCAGCAGTAGCGGGGGATCTGGGGCCAACGTCCTGACTTTC. It encodes CASSSGGSGANVLTF.

The chain links TRBV5-1 to TRBJ1-5, with 7 bases lining up with TRBD1. J lost 3 bases, V lost 4 bases, and 7 bases had no gene match. Germline CDR1 reads SGHRS; CDR2 reads YFSETQ. The CDR3 extends over 15 amino acids. Here the CDR3 DNA reads TGCGCCAGCAGCCAGACCGGGACAGTCAATCAGCCCCAGCATTTT. This sequence encodes CASSQTGTVNQPQHF. Full variable domain (outside the CDR3, taken from reference TRBV5-1 and TRBJ1-5): KAGVTQTPRYLIKTRGQQVTLSCSPISGHRSVSWYQQTPGQGLQFLFEYFSETQRNKGNFPGRFSGRQFSNSRSEMNVSTLELGDSALYLCASSQTGTVNQPQHFGDGTRLSIL.

As for this clone: The junction departs from the called germline gene at one end, perhaps through a read error. The genes are TRBV11-3 and TRBJ2-3, with 7 bases matching TRBD1. CDR1 is SGHNT, CDR2 YENEEA, per germline. The CDR3 contains 15 residues. CDR3: CASSIEGQPGDTQYF. The CDR3 DNA reads TGTGCCAGCAGCATAGAGGGACAGCCGGGAGATACGCAGTATTTT.

This chain connects TRBV5-1 to TRBJ2-1; 9 bases agree with TRBD2. The V segment lost 3 bases and the J segment 6 bases; nucleotides outside the gene matches: 10. There are 16 residues in the CDR3. Germline V CDR1 and CDR2: SGHRS, YFSETQ. CDR3 DNA: TGCGCCAGCAGCTCCCGGCGGGGGGGCCGGGGCAATGAGCAGTTCTTC. Amino acid sequence: CASSSRRGGRGNEQFF.

This sequence joins TRBV28 and TRBJ1-2, with 9 positions matching TRBD1. The CDR3 totals 14 residues. V was clipped by 4 bases and J by 6 bases; unmatched bases: 6. Germline CDR1 and CDR2: MDHEN and SYDVKM. CDR3 coding DNA: TGTGCCAGCAGTTCACAGGGGGCGTCGGATGGCTACACCTTC. Its protein is CASSSQGASDGYTF.

This chain joins TRBV11-1 and TRBJ2-7; D possibly corresponds to TRBD1 (5 bases). Germline loops: CDR1 SGHAT, CDR2 FQDESV (reference sequence). V gave up 3 bases and J gave up 0 bases, with 12 bases separating them. The CDR3 contains 15 residues. The CDR3 loop is CASSFEVGDSYEQYF. The CDR3 nucleotides read TGTGCCAGCAGCTTCGAAGTAGGGGACTCCTACGAGCAGTACTTC.